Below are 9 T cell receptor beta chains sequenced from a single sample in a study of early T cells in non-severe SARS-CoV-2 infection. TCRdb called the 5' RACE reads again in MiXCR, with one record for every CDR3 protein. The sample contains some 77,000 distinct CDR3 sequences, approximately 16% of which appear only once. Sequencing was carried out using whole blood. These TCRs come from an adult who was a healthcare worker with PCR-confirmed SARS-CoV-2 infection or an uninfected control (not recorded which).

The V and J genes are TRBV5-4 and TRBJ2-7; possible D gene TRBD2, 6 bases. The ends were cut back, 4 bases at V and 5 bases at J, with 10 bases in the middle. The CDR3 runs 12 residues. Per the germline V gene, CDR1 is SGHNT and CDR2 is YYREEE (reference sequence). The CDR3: CASSGAGNEQYF. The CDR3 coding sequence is TGTGCCAGCAGCGGCGCGGGAAACGAGCAGTACTTC.

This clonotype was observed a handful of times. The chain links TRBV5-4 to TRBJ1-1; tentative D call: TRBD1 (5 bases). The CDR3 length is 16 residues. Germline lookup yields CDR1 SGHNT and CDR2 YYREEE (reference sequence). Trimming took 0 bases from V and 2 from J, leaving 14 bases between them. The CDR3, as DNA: TGTGCCAGCAGCTTGGTTGGGGGAGGACTTAACACTGAAGCTTTCTTT. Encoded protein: CASSLVGGGLNTEAFF.

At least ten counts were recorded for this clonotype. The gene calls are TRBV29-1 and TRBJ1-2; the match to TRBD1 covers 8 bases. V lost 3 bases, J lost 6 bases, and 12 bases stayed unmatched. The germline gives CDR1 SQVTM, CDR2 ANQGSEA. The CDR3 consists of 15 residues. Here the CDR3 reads CSVEPGTGVGDGYTF. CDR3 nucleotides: TGCAGCGTTGAGCCGGGGACAGGAGTGGGGGATGGCTACACCTTC.

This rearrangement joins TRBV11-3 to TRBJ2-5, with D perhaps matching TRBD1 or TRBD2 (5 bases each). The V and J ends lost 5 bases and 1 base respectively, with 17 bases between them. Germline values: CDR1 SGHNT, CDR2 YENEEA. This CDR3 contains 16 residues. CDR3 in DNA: TGTGCCAGCAGCCTCTTCAAGGGACCGTCCCAAGAGACCCAGTACTTC. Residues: CASSLFKGPSQETQYF.

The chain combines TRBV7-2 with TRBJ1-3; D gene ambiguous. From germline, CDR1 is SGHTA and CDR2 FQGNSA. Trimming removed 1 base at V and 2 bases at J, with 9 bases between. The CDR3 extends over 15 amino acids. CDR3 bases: TGTGCCAGCAGCTTAGTCTCCAGTACTGGAAACACCATATATTTT. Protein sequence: CASSLVSSTGNTIYF.

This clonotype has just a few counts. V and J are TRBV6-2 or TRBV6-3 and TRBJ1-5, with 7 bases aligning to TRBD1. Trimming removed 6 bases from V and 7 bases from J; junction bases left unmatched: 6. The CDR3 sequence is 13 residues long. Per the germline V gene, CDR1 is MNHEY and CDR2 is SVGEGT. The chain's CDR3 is CASRGTVIQPQHF. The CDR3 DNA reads TGTGCCAGCAGGGGGACAGTCATCCAGCCCCAGCATTTT.

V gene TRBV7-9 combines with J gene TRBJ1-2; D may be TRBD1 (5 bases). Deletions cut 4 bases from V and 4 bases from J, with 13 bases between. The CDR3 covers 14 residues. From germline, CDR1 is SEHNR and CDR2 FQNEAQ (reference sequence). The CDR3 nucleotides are TGTGCCAGCAGCTCGAGGGGAGTAGTCTATGGCTACACCTTC. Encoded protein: CASSSRGVVYGYTF.

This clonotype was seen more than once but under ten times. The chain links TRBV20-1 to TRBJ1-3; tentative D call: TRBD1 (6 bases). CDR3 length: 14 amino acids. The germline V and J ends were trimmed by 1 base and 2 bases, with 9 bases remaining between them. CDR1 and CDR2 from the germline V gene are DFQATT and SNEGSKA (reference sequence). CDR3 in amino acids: CSARGAGAGNTIYF. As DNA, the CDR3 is TGCAGTGCTAGAGGGGCAGGGGCTGGAAACACCATATATTTT.

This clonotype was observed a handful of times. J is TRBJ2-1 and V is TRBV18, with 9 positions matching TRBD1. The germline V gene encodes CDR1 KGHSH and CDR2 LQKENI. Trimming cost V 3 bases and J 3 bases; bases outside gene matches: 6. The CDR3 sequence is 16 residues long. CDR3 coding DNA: TGTGCCAGCTCACCGAAGGACAGGGGAAACTACAATGAGCAGTTCTTC. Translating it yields CASSPKDRGNYNEQFF.